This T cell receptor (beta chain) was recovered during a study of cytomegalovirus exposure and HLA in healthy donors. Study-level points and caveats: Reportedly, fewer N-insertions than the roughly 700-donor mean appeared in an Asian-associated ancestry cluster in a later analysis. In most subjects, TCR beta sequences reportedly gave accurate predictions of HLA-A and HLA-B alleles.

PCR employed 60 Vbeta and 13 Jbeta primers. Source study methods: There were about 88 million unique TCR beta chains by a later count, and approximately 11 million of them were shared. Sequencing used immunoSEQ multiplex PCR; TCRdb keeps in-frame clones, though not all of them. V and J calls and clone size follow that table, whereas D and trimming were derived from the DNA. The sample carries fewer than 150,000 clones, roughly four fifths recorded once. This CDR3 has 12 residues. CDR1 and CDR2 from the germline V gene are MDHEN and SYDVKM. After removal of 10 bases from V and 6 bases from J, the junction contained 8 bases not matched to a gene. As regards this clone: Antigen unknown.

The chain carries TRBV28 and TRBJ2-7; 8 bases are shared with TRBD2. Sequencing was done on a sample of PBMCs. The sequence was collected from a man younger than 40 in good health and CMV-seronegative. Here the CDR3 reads CATREGLPEQYF. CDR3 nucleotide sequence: TGTGCCACCCGGGAGGGCCTTCCCGAGCAGTACTTC.